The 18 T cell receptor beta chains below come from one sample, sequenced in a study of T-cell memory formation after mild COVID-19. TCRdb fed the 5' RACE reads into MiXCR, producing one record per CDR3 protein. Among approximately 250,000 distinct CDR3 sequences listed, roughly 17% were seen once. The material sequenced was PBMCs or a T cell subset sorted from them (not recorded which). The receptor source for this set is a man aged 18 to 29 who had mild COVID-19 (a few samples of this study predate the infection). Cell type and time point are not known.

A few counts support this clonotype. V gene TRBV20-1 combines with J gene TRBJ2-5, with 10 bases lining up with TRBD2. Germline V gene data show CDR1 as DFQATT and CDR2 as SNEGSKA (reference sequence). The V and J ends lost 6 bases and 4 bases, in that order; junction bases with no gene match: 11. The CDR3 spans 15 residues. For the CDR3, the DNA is TGCAGTGCATATACTAGCGGGGACGGGGTAGAGACCCAGTACTTC. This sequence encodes CSAYTSGDGVETQYF.

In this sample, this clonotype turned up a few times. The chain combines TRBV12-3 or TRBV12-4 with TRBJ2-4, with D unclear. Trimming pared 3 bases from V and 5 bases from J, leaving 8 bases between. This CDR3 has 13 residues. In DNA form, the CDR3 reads TGTGCCAGCAGTTTCGTGGAACAAAACATTCAGTACTTC. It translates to CASSFVEQNIQYF.

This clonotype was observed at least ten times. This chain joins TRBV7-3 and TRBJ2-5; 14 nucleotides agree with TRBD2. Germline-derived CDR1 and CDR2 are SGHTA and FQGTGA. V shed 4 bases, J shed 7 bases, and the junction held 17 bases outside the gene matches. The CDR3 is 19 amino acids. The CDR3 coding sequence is TGTGCCAGCAGCTCTTCAGCCGGGACTAGCGGGGGTCCGCCGGGGACCCAGTACTTC. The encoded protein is CASSSSAGTSGGPPGTQYF.

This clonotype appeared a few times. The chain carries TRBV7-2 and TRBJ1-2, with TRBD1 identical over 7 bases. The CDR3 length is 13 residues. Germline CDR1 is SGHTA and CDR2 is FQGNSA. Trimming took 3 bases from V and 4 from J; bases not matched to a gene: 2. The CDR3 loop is CASSLQGGYGYTF. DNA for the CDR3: TGTGCCAGCAGCTTGCAGGGGGGCTATGGCTACACCTTC.

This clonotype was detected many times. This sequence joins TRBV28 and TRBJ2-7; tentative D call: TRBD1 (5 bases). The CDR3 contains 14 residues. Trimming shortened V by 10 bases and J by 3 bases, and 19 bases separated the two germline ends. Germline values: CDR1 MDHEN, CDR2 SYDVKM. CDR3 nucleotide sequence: TGTGCCACCACCGCAGGGAAGGTTCTCTACGAGCAGTACGTC. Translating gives CATTAGKVLYEQYV.

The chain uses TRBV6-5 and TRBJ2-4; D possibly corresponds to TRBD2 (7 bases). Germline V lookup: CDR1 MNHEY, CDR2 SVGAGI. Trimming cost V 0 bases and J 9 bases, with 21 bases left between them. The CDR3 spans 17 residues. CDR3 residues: CASSYSLAGGARTIQYF. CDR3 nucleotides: TGTGCCAGCAGTTACTCTTTAGCTGGGGGGGCTCGTACCATTCAGTACTTC.

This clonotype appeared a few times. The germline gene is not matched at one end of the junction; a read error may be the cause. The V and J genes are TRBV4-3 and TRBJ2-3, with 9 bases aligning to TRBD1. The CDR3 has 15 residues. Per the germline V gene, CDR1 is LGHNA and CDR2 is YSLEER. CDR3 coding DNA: TGCGCCAGCAGTCAAGGAGGGACAGGGCAAGGTACGCAGTATTTT. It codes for CASSQGGTGQGTQYF.

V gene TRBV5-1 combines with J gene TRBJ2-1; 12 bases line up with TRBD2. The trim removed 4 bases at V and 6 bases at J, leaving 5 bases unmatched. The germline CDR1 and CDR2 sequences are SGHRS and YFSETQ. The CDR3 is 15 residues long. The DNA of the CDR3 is TGCGCCAGCAGCGCCCTAGCGGGGGGGGGCAATGAGCAGTTCTTC. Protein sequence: CASSALAGGGNEQFF.

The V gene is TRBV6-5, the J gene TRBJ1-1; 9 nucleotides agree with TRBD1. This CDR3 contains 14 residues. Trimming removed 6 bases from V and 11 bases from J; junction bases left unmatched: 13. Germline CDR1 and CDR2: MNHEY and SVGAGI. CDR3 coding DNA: TGTGCCAGCAGAGAGGACAGGGGCCGCGGTCGGGCTTTCTTT. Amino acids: CASREDRGRGRAFF.

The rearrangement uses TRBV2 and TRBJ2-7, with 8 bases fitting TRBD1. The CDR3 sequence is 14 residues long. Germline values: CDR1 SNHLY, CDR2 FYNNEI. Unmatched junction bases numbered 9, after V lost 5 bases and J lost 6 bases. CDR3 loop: CASSLDREGLEQYF. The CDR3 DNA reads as TGTGCCAGCAGTCTGGACAGGGAAGGCCTCGAGCAGTACTTC.

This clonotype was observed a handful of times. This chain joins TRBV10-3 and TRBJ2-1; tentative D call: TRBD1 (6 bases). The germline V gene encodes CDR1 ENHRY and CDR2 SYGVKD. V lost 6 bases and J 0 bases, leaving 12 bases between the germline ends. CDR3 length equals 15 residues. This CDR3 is CAISSQGFSYNEQFF. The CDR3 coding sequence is TGTGCCATCAGCTCACAGGGCTTCTCCTACAATGAGCAGTTCTTC.

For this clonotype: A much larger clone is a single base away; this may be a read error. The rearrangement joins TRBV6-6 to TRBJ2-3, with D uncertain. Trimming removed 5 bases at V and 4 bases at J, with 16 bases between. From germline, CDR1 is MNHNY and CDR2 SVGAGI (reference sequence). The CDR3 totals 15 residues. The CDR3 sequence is CASSPSVGFADTQYF. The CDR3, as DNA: TGTGCCAGCAGTCCCTCTGTGGGTTTCGCAGATACGCAGTATTTT.

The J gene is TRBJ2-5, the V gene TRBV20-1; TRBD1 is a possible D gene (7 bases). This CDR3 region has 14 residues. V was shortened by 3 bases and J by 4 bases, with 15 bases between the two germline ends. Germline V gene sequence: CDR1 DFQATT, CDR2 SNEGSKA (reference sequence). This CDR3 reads CSASPHRGGETQYF. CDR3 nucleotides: TGCAGTGCTAGTCCTCACAGGGGAGGAGAGACCCAGTACTTC.

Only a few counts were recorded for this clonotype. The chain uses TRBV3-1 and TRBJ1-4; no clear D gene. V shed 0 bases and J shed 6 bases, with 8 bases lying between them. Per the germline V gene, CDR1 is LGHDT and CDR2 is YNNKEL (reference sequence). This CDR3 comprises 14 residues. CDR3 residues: CASSQDPGDEKLFF. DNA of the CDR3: TGTGCCAGCAGCCAAGATCCTGGGGATGAAAAACTGTTTTTT.

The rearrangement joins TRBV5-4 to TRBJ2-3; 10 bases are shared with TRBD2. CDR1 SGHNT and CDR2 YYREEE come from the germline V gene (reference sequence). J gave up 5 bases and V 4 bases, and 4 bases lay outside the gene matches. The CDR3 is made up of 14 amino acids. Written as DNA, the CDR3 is TGTGCCAGCAGCCCCCTAGCGGGGGAAGATACGCAGTATTTT. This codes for CASSPLAGEDTQYF.

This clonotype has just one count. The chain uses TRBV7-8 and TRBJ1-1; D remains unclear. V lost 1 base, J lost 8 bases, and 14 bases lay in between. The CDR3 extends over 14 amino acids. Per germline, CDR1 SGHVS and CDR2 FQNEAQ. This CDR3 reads CASSLDVFGREAFF. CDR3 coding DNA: TGTGCCAGCAGCTTAGACGTTTTCGGTCGCGAAGCTTTCTTT.

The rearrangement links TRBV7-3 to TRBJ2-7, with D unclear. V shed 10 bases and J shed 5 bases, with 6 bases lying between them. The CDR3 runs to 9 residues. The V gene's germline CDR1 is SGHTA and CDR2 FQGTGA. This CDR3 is CANDHEQYV. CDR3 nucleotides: TGTGCCAACGATCACGAGCAGTACGTC.

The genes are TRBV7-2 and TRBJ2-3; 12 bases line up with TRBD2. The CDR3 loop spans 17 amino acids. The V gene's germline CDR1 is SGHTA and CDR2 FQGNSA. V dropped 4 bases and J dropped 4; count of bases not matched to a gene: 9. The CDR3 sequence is CASSSRPSGGAPDTQYF. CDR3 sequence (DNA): TGTGCCAGCAGCTCAAGGCCTAGCGGGGGGGCCCCAGATACGCAGTATTTT. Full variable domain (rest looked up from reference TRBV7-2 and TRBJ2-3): GAGVSQSPSNKVTEKGKDVELRCDPISGHTALYWYRQSLGQGLEFLIYFQGNSAPDKSGLPSDRFSAERTGGSVSTLTIQRTQQEDSAVYLCASSSRPSGGAPDTQYFGPGTRLTVL.